A selection of T cell receptor beta chains follows, all from one sample in a study of response to subunit inactivated influenza vaccine. MiXCR, applied by TCRdb to the RT-PCR reads, yields one record per CDR3 protein. Seen here are around 300,000 distinct CDR3 sequences, 22% observed once, and the top ten hold approximately 10%. The sequenced sample was PBMCs from blood, obtained around 22 months after vaccination. Every receptor here comes from a man aged 50 to 69 who received an inactivated influenza vaccine. The CDR3 runs from the conserved cysteine through the conserved F or W. The order of the fields is J gene, V gene, D gene, clone size, CDR3 DNA, CDR3 protein. D genes are given only for firm matches. Expanded clones get a size class; other rows say once, few or many, or leave the size out.

J gene: TRBJ2-5
V gene: TRBV27
D gene: TRBD1
clone size: few
CDR3 DNA: TGTGCCGGCCTACGGACAGGCTCCCCGGGAGAGACCCAGTACTTC
CDR3 protein: CAGLRTGSPGETQYF

J gene: TRBJ2-2
V gene: TRBV20-1
D gene: NA
clone size: NA
CDR3 DNA: TGCAGTGCTAGGACTCGTCGGGGATACACCGGGGAGCTGTTTTTT
CDR3 protein: CSARTRRGYTGELFF

J gene: TRBJ1-1
V gene: TRBV27
D gene: NA
clone size: few
CDR3 DNA: TGTGCCAGCAGGGCGGTCCAAATGAACACTGAAGCTTTCTTT
CDR3 protein: CASRAVQMNTEAFF

J gene: TRBJ2-1
V gene: TRBV11-2
D gene: TRBD2
clone size: NA
CDR3 DNA: TGTGCCAGCAGCCCCAAGGCAGGACTAGCCTACAATGAGCAGTTCTTC
CDR3 protein: CASSPKAGLAYNEQFF

J gene: TRBJ2-7
V gene: TRBV12-3/TRBV12-4
D gene: NA
clone size: NA
CDR3 DNA: TGTGCCAGCAGTTTTAGGCAGGGTAAGAACGAGCAGTACTTC
CDR3 protein: CASSFRQGKNEQYF

J gene: TRBJ1-1
V gene: TRBV5-6
D gene: NA
clone size: NA
CDR3 DNA: TGTGCCAGCAGCTTAACCCGGTTGGGCACTGAAGCTTTCTTT
CDR3 protein: CASSLTRLGTEAFF

J gene: TRBJ2-1
V gene: TRBV5-1
D gene: TRBD2
clone size: NA
CDR3 DNA: TGCGCCAGCAGCGGGCAACCAGCAGCGGGAGTCTACAATGAGCAGTTCTTC
CDR3 protein: CASSGQPAAGVYNEQFF

J gene: TRBJ1-2
V gene: TRBV24-1
D gene: NA
clone size: few
CDR3 DNA: TGTGCCACCAGTGATTTTCAGGGGAGAGGCTACACCTTC
CDR3 protein: CATSDFQGRGYTF

J gene: TRBJ2-3
V gene: TRBV2
D gene: NA
clone size: few
CDR3 DNA: TGTGCCAGCAGTGAATCGACTTCGGCGGATACGCAGTATTTT
CDR3 protein: CASSESTSADTQYF

J gene: TRBJ1-1
V gene: TRBV19
D gene: NA
clone size: NA
CDR3 DNA: TGTGCCAGTAAATATAATACGAACACTGAAGCTTTCTTT
CDR3 protein: CASKYNTNTEAFF

J gene: TRBJ2-1
V gene: TRBV5-1
D gene: TRBD1
clone size: few
CDR3 DNA: TGCGCCAGCAGCTGGACAGGGGAACCCTACAATGAGCAGTTCTTC
CDR3 protein: CASSWTGEPYNEQFF

J gene: TRBJ1-1
V gene: TRBV11-2
D gene: NA
clone size: NA
CDR3 DNA: TGTGCCAGCAGCTTAGATCGGGGGGGCGCGGAAGCTTTCTTT
CDR3 protein: CASSLDRGGAEAFF

J gene: TRBJ2-1
V gene: TRBV18
D gene: TRBD2
clone size: few
CDR3 DNA: TGTGCCAGCTCACCACCGGGCGGGAGCGACTCCTACAATGAGCAGTTCTTC
CDR3 protein: CASSPPGGSDSYNEQFF

J gene: TRBJ2-1
V gene: TRBV12-5
D gene: NA
clone size: NA
CDR3 DNA: TGTGCTAGTGGTTTGGTACAAATGAGCGGTGCTACCTACAATGAGCAGTTCTTC
CDR3 protein: CASGLVQMSGATYNEQFF

J gene: TRBJ2-2
V gene: TRBV7-9
D gene: TRBD2
clone size: few
CDR3 DNA: TGTGCCAGCAGTCTAGGACTAGCGGGAAAGTCCGGGGAGCTGTTTTTT
CDR3 protein: CASSLGLAGKSGELFF

J gene: TRBJ1-1
V gene: TRBV3-1
D gene: NA
clone size: many
CDR3 DNA: TGTGCCAGCAGCCAAGCCCGATTGGGCGGCACTGAAGCTTTCTTT
CDR3 protein: CASSQARLGGTEAFF

J gene: TRBJ2-1
V gene: TRBV5-1
D gene: TRBD2
clone size: NA
CDR3 DNA: TGCGCCAGCAGCTTGGACGCGGGAGCTTTCAATGAGCAGTTCTTC
CDR3 protein: CASSLDAGAFNEQFF

J gene: TRBJ1-2
V gene: TRBV7-8
D gene: NA
clone size: few
CDR3 DNA: TGTGCCAGCAGCTTAGCGGGCCTAAACTATGGCTACACCTTC
CDR3 protein: CASSLAGLNYGYTF

J gene: TRBJ2-7
V gene: TRBV6-5
D gene: NA
clone size: many
CDR3 DNA: TGTGCCAGCAGTGGCGGGGCCTACGAGCAGTACTTC
CDR3 protein: CASSGGAYEQYF

J gene: TRBJ1-1
V gene: TRBV6-5
D gene: TRBD1
clone size: NA
CDR3 DNA: TGTGCCAGCAGTTACCCCCTCCCCACAGGGGCGAACACTGAAGCTTTCTTT
CDR3 protein: CASSYPLPTGANTEAFF

J gene: TRBJ1-3
V gene: TRBV6-1
D gene: TRBD1
clone size: many
CDR3 DNA: TGTGCCAGCAGTCCGGGGACAGCCTCTGGAAACACCATATATTTT
CDR3 protein: CASSPGTASGNTIYF

J gene: TRBJ2-7
V gene: TRBV28
D gene: NA
clone size: NA
CDR3 DNA: TGTGCCAGCAGTCCCACCTTAATACTTATGGACCCGTCCTACGAGCAGTACTTC
CDR3 protein: CASSPTLILMDPSYEQYF

J gene: TRBJ1-2
V gene: TRBV25-1
D gene: NA
clone size: few
CDR3 DNA: TGTGCCAGCAGTCCCCCAGGGGTAGTGGGTCTTAACTATGGCTACACCTTC
CDR3 protein: CASSPPGVVGLNYGYTF

J gene: TRBJ1-1
V gene: TRBV29-1
D gene: NA
clone size: NA
CDR3 DNA: TGCAGCGTTGACGGCACTGAAGCTTTCTTT
CDR3 protein: CSVDGTEAFF

J gene: TRBJ2-1
V gene: TRBV4-3
D gene: TRBD2
clone size: few
CDR3 DNA: TGCGCCAGCAGCCAAGATGGGACTAGCTTCAATGAGCAGTTCTTC
CDR3 protein: CASSQDGTSFNEQFF

J gene: TRBJ1-6
V gene: TRBV20-1
D gene: TRBD1
clone size: few
CDR3 DNA: TGCAGTGCTAGAGATTTAGGGGGCTCTGTTTCACCCCTCCACTTT
CDR3 protein: CSARDLGGSVSPLHF

J gene: TRBJ2-1
V gene: TRBV18
D gene: NA
clone size: few
CDR3 DNA: TGTGCCAGCTCCCCAGGAGAGTTTTCCTACCTCGACTACAATGAGCAGTTCTTC
CDR3 protein: CASSPGEFSYLDYNEQFF

J gene: TRBJ1-4
V gene: TRBV18
D gene: NA
clone size: NA
CDR3 DNA: TGTGCCAGCTCACCAAGCAGGACCGCAGAAAAACTGTTTTTT
CDR3 protein: CASSPSRTAEKLFF

J gene: TRBJ1-4
V gene: TRBV5-5
D gene: TRBD1
clone size: NA
CDR3 DNA: TGTGCCAGCAGCATACAGGGGAATGAAAAACTGTTTTTT
CDR3 protein: CASSIQGNEKLFF

J gene: TRBJ1-2
V gene: TRBV5-1
D gene: TRBD1
clone size: few
CDR3 DNA: TGCGCCAGCAGGGATGACAGGGCAGGTGGCTACACCTTC
CDR3 protein: CASRDDRAGGYTF

J gene: TRBJ1-2
V gene: TRBV12-3/TRBV12-4
D gene: TRBD1
clone size: many
CDR3 DNA: TGTGCCAGCAGCCGGGACAGGGCTAACGGCTACACCTTC
CDR3 protein: CASSRDRANGYTF

J gene: TRBJ2-1
V gene: TRBV3-1
D gene: TRBD1
clone size: NA
CDR3 DNA: TGTGCCAGCAGCCAAGAGTTGTTGACAGGGGGCAATGAGCAGTTCTTC
CDR3 protein: CASSQELLTGGNEQFF

J gene: TRBJ2-5
V gene: TRBV5-7
D gene: NA
clone size: NA
CDR3 DNA: TGTGCCAGCAGCTTTGGACAGCCAAATAGCCAAGAGACCCAGTACTTC
CDR3 protein: CASSFGQPNSQETQYF

J gene: TRBJ2-7
V gene: TRBV7-9
D gene: TRBD1
clone size: NA
CDR3 DNA: TGTGCCAGCAGCGGCATACAGGGGGCCTACGAGCAGTACTTC
CDR3 protein: CASSGIQGAYEQYF

J gene: TRBJ2-3
V gene: TRBV11-2
D gene: TRBD2
clone size: NA
CDR3 DNA: TGTGCCAGCAGCTCGGGACTAGCGGTAATATCTAGCACAGATACGCAGTATTTT
CDR3 protein: CASSSGLAVISSTDTQYF